The sequence of this T cell receptor (beta chain) was determined in a study of Graves' ophthalmopathy and Graves' hyperthyroidism. This clonotype was observed many times. The CDR3 has 15 amino acids. The V gene's germline CDR1 is SGHTA and CDR2 FQGTGA. V gave up 5 bases and J gave up 0 bases, with 11 bases separating them. Researchers took RNA transcripts and amplified TCR beta CDR3 regions from them. The first round was an RT-PCR with HTBI primers, and the second round was a multiplex PCR. TCRdb re-derived calls from the multiplex PCR reads in MiXCR, one entry per CDR3 protein. Of 360,000 or so distinct CDR3 sequences in the sample, about 17% were seen once.

The genes are TRBV7-3 and TRBJ2-4; no firm D call. The source of this sequence is a woman aged 18-30 years with Graves' ophthalmopathy. Sequencing input: peripheral blood. Here the CDR3 reads CASSMDGLAKNIQYF. The CDR3 coding sequence is TGTGCCAGCAGCATGGACGGGCTAGCCAAAAACATTCAGTACTTC.